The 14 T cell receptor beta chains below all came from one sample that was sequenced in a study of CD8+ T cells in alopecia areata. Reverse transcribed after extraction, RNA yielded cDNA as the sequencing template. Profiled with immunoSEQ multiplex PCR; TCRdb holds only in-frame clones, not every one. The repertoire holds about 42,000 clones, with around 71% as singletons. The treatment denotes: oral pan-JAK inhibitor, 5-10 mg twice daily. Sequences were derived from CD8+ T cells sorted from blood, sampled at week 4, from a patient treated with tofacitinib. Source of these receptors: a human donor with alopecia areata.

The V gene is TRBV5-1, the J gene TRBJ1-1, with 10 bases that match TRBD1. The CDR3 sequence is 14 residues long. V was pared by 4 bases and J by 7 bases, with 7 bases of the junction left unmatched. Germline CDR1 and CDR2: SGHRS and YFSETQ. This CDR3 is CASSAGTGAYEAFF. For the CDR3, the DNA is TGCGCCAGCAGCGCCGGGACAGGGGCGTATGAAGCTTTCTTT. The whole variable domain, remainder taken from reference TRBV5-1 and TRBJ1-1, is KAGVTQTPRYLIKTRGQQVTLSCSPISGHRSVSWYQQTPGQGLQFLFEYFSETQRNKGNFPGRFSGRQFSNSRSEMNVSTLELGDSALYLCASSAGTGAYEAFFGQGTRLTVV.

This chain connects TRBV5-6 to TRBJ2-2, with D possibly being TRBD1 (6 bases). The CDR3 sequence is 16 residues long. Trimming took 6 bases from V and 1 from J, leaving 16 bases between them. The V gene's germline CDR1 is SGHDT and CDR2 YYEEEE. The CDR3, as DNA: TGTGCCAGCAACAACGCACAGGGACGGAACACCGGGGAGCTGTTTTTT. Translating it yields CASNNAQGRNTGELFF.

The CDR3 sequence: CASSQDRGQLNSPLHF. Written as DNA, the CDR3 is TGCGCCAGCAGCCAAGATCGAGGCCAGCTTAATTCACCCCTCCACTTT. This sequence joins TRBV4-1 and TRBJ1-6; no clear D gene. CDR1 MGHRA and CDR2 YSYEKL come from the germline V gene. This CDR3 is built from 16 residues. Trimming left V 0 bases short and J 6 bases short, with 12 bases between.

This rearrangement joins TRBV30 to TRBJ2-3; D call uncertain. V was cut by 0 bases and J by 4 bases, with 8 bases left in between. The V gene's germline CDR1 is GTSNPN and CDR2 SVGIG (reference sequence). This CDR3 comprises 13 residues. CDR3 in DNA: TGTGCCTGGAGTGTGAGTGCTGCAGATACGCAGTATTTT. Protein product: CAWSVSAADTQYF.

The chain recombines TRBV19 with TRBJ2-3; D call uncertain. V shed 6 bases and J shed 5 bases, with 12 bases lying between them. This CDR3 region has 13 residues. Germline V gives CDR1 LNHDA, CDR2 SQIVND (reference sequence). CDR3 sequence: CASSLLPGDTQYF. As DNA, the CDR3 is TGTGCCAGTAGCCTCCTTCCAGGAGATACGCAGTATTTT.

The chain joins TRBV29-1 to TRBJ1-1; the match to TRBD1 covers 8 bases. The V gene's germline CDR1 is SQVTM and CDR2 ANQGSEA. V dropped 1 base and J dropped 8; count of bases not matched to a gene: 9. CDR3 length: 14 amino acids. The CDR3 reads CSVEGTRDRNEAFF. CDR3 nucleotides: TGCAGCGTTGAAGGAACCCGGGACAGGAACGAAGCTTTCTTT. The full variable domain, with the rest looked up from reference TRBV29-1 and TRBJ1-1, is SAVISQKPSRDICQRGTSLTIQCQVDSQVTMMFWYRQQPGQSLTLIATANQGSEATYESGFVIDKFPISRPNLTFSTLTVSNMSPEDSSIYLCSVEGTRDRNEAFFGQGTRLTVV.

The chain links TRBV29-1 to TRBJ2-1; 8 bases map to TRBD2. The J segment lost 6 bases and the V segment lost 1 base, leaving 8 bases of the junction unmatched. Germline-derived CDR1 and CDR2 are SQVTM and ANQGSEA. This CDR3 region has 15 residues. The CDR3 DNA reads TGCAGCGTTGAAGTCGGGACGGGGGGGCCCAATGAGCAGTTCTTC. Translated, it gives CSVEVGTGGPNEQFF.

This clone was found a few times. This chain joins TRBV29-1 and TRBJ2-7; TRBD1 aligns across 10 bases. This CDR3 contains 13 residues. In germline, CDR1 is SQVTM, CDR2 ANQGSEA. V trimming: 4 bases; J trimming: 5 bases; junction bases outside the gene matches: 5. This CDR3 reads CSVGDRGSNEQYF. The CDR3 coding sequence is TGCAGCGTTGGGGACAGGGGCAGTAACGAGCAGTACTTC.

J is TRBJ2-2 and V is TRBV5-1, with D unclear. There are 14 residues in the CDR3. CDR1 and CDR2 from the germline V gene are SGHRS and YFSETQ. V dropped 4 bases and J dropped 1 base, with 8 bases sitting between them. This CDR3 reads CASSNGQNTGELFF. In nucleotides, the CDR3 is TGCGCCAGCAGCAATGGGCAGAACACCGGGGAGCTGTTTTTT.

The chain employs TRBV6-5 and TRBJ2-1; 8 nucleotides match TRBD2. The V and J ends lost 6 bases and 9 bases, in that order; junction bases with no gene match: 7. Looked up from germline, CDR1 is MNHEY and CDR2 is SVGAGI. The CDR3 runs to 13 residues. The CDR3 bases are TGTGCCAGCAGCCGGGGGGGGCCAGGTGAGCAGTTCTTC. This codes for CASSRGGPGEQFF.

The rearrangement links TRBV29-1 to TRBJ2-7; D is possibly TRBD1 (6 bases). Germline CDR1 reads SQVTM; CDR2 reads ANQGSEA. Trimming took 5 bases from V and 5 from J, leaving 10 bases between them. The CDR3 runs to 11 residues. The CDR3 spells CSVLYRDEQYF. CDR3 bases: TGCAGCGTTTTGTACAGGGACGAGCAGTACTTC.

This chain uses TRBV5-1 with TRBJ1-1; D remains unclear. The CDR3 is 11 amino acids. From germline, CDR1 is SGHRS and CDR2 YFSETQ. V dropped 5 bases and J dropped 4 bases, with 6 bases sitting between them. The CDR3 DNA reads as TGCGCCAGCAGTGAGAGCACTGAAGCTTTCTTT. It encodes CASSESTEAFF.

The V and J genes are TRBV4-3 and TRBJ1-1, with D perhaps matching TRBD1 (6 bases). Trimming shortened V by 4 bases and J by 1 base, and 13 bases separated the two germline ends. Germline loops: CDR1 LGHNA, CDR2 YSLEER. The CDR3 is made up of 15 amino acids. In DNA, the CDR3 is TGCGCCAGCAGCCTTTATTGGACAGCGAACACTGAAGCTTTCTTT. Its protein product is CASSLYWTANTEAFF.

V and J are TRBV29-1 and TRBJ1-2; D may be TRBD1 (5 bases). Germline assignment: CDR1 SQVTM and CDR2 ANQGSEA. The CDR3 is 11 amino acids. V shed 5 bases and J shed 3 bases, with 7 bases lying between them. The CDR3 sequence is CSVQTDYGYTF. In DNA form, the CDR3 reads TGCAGCGTTCAGACAGACTATGGCTACACCTTC.